The 30 T cell receptor beta chains below were found in one sample sequenced in a study of blood T cell repertoires in COVID-19. The repertoire was sequenced with immunoSEQ multiplex PCR; TCRdb's copy has only in-frame clones and lacks some. This sample yields over 250,000 clones, of which over 75% are seen a single time; about an eighth belongs to the top ten. The sample consisted of peripheral blood. The receptor set was obtained from a human donor in a cohort sampled during active COVID-19.

This rearrangement joins TRBV20-1 to TRBJ2-7, with D possibly being TRBD1 (6 bases). Germline loops: CDR1 DFQATT, CDR2 SNEGSKA (reference sequence). The CDR3 contains 11 residues. V lost 5 bases and J 6 bases, leaving 11 bases between the germline ends. CDR3 protein: CSAPGDLEQYF. CDR3 coding DNA: TGCAGTGCTCCAGGGGACCTCGAGCAGTACTTC.

This clone was seen once. The rearrangement links TRBV5-1 to TRBJ2-7; TRBD1 aligns across 8 bases. Germline CDR1 SGHRS, CDR2 YFSETQ. V lost 5 bases and J lost 2; bases outside the gene matches: 9. The CDR3 contains 15 residues. CDR3 DNA sequence: TGCGCCAGCAGAGAGGGTCAGGGGGCCCCCTACGAGCAGTACTTC. This codes for CASREGQGAPYEQYF.

This CDR3 is CASSLGPAGVYEQYF. For the CDR3, the DNA is TGTGCCAGCAGCTTAGGGCCAGCGGGGGTCTACGAGCAGTACTTC. This chain connects TRBV7-2 to TRBJ2-7; 8 bases line up with TRBD2. This CDR3 comprises 15 residues. Germline CDR1 SGHTA, CDR2 FQGNSA. The V segment lost 1 base and the J segment 3 bases; nucleotides outside the gene matches: 5.

CDR3 residues: CASNAGTGDNYGYTF. Here the CDR3 DNA reads TGTGCCAGCAATGCCGGGACAGGGGATAACTATGGCTACACCTTC. This chain connects TRBV25-1 to TRBJ1-2; 10 bases agree with TRBD1. The germline gives CDR1 MGHDK, CDR2 SYGVNS. This CDR3 has 15 amino acids. V lost 7 bases, J lost 1 base, and 6 bases stayed unmatched.

This clone was recorded only once. The chain uses TRBV11-2 and TRBJ1-5; D gene unclear. The germline gives CDR1 SGHAT, CDR2 FQNNGV. V was pared by 5 bases and J by 2 bases, with 13 bases between. The CDR3 has 15 amino acids. The CDR3: CASSSTSGGNQPQHF. CDR3 nucleotide sequence: TGTGCCAGCAGCAGCACCAGCGGAGGCAATCAGCCCCAGCATTTT.

For the CDR3, the DNA is TGTGCCAGCATTCTTTTTGGCGGGGCCAACGTCCTGACTTTC. As protein: CASILFGGANVLTF. J is TRBJ2-6 and V is TRBV6-6; no reliable D call. V lost 7 bases to trimming and J lost 4 bases, with 11 bases between them. CDR3 size: 14 residues. The germline V gene has CDR1 MNHNY and CDR2 SVGAGI (reference sequence).

The V gene is TRBV14, the J gene TRBJ1-4; 8 bases are a match to TRBD1. CDR3 length: 16 residues. The V gene's germline CDR1 is SGHDN and CDR2 FVKESK. Losses at the gene ends were 1 base for V and 8 bases for J; bases not matched to a gene: 9. CDR3 sequence reads: CASSQAGQGLHEKLFF. DNA of the CDR3: TGTGCCAGCAGCCAAGCCGGACAGGGCCTTCACGAAAAACTGTTTTTT.

The chain combines TRBV7-8 with TRBJ1-4, with a weak D call TRBD1 (5 bases). The ends were cut back, 1 base at V and 7 bases at J, with 10 bases in the middle. CDR1 and CDR2 from the germline V gene are SGHVS and FQNEAQ. The CDR3 loop spans 14 amino acids. In nucleotides, the CDR3 is TGTGCCAGCAGCTTAGGCCAAAGGGGTGAAAAACTGTTTTTT. Amino acids: CASSLGQRGEKLFF.

This clone was observed a few times. Here the CDR3 DNA reads TGCAGTGCTAGTGGCGGCGGGAACTATGGCTACACCTTC. This codes for CSASGGGNYGYTF. This chain links TRBV20-1 with TRBJ1-2, with D unclear. CDR1 DFQATT and CDR2 SNEGSKA come from the germline V gene (reference sequence). This CDR3 has 13 residues. V shed 3 bases and J shed 2 bases, with 10 bases lying between them.

The J gene is TRBJ2-5, the V gene TRBV7-2; the D gene is possibly TRBD2 (5 bases). V was trimmed by 2 bases and J by 2 bases, leaving 9 bases between them. The CDR3 has 14 amino acids. The germline V gene has CDR1 SGHTA and CDR2 FQGNSA. The CDR3 is CASSLTSGQETQYF. The CDR3 DNA follows: TGTGCCAGCAGCTTAACATCGGGACAAGAGACCCAGTACTTC.

The chain employs TRBV7-2 and TRBJ2-3; D is perhaps TRBD1 (7 bases). Germline loops: CDR1 SGHTA, CDR2 FQGNSA. V lost 5 bases and J lost 6, with 21 bases in between. The CDR3 runs to 16 residues. CDR3 region: CASSGRGTGGGDTQYF. CDR3 in DNA: TGTGCCAGCAGCGGCAGGGGGACTGGGGGCGGGGATACGCAGTATTTT.

This chain links TRBV11-2 with TRBJ2-1, with D possibly matching TRBD2 (6 bases). CDR1 SGHAT and CDR2 FQNNGV come from the germline V gene. The CDR3 is 15 amino acids. V gave up 6 bases and J gave up 2 bases, with 14 bases separating them. The CDR3 DNA is TGTGCCAGCAGGCGGTTAGCGGATGCCTACAATGAGCAGTTCTTC. Translation: CASRRLADAYNEQFF.

The CDR3: CASTSTYFSYEQYF. The CDR3 DNA sequence: TGTGCCAGCACGTCCACTTATTTCTCCTACGAGCAGTACTTC. The chain is built from TRBV2 and TRBJ2-7, with D unresolved. Germline-derived CDR1 and CDR2 are SNHLY and FYNNEI. CDR3 length: 14 residues. Trimming removed 7 bases from V and 0 bases from J, with 13 bases in between. Complete variable domain (other parts from reference TRBV2 and TRBJ2-7): EPEVTQTPSHQVTQMGQEVILRCVPISNHLYFYWYRQILGQKVEFLVSFYNNEISEKSEIFDDQFSVERPDGSNFTLKIRSTKLEDSAMYFCASTSTYFSYEQYFGPGTRLTVT.

J is TRBJ1-1 and V is TRBV19; D is unresolved. The V and J ends lost 7 bases and 5 bases respectively, with 14 bases between them. Per germline, CDR1 LNHDA and CDR2 SQIVND (reference sequence). This CDR3 spans 13 amino acids. CDR3 DNA: TGTGCCAGTAACCCCTCGGTGAGGACTGAAGCTTTCTTT. The encoded protein is CASNPSVRTEAFF.

The chain recombines TRBV11-2 with TRBJ2-1; 11 nucleotides align to TRBD2. Losses at the gene ends were 2 bases for V and 2 bases for J; bases not matched to a gene: 2. The CDR3 runs 16 residues. Germline assignment: CDR1 SGHAT and CDR2 FQNNGV. Here the CDR3 DNA reads TGTGCCAGCAGCTTATTACTAGCGGGGGCCTACAATGAGCAGTTCTTC. Translating gives CASSLLLAGAYNEQFF.

This clone was seen a handful of times. The chain uses TRBV6-4 and TRBJ2-2; D is uncertain. The CDR3 length is 13 residues. V lost 7 bases and J lost 0, with 6 bases in between. CDR1 and CDR2 from the germline V gene are MRHNA and SNTAGT. In DNA, the CDR3 is TGTGCCAGCACAGCGCCGAACACCGGGGAGCTGTTTTTT. This codes for CASTAPNTGELFF.

The rearrangement links TRBV30 to TRBJ1-2, with 8 bases identical to TRBD1. Per germline, CDR1 GTSNPN and CDR2 SVGIG (reference sequence). With 3 bases clipped from V and 0 bases from J, the junction kept 6 bases outside the gene matches. The CDR3 consists of 15 residues. CDR3 loop: CAWRRMTGANYGYTF. CDR3 bases: TGTGCCTGGAGACGAATGACAGGGGCTAACTATGGCTACACCTTC. Based on the CDR3 plus reference TRBV30 and TRBJ1-2, the full variable domain is SQTIHQWPATLVQPVGSPLSLECTVEGTSNPNLYWYRQAAGRGLQLLFYSVGIGQISSEVPQNLSASRPQDRQFILSSKKLLLSDSGFYLCAWRRMTGANYGYTFGSGTRLTVV.

The genes are TRBV3-1 (or the pseudogene TRBV3-2) and TRBJ2-7, with 7 bases aligning to TRBD1. CDR1 and CDR2 from the germline V gene are LGHDT and YNNKEL (reference sequence). The CDR3 is made up of 14 amino acids. V was pared by 4 bases and J by 1 base, with 4 bases of the junction left unmatched. The CDR3 loop reads CASSPGTASYEQYF. CDR3 DNA sequence: TGTGCCAGCAGCCCCGGGACAGCTTCCTACGAGCAGTACTTC.

Regarding this clone: At one of its ends the junction is not consistent with the germline gene, which may arise from a read error. V and J are TRBV20-1 and TRBJ2-1; 12 nucleotides line up with TRBD2. Germline V CDR1 and CDR2: DFQATT, SNEGSKA (reference sequence). The CDR3 is made up of 11 amino acids. This CDR3 reads CSAPSGRGFLF. The CDR3 nucleotides read TGCAGTGCTCCTAGCGGGAGGGGGTTCCTCTTC.

The rearrangement uses TRBV7-2 and TRBJ2-7; 8 positions agree with TRBD1. CDR1 is SGHTA, CDR2 FQGNSA, per germline. This CDR3 spans 14 amino acids. V was clipped by 5 bases and J by 3 bases; unmatched bases: 6. The CDR3 here is CASSIWTGNYEQYF. The DNA of the CDR3 is TGTGCCAGCAGCATTTGGACAGGGAACTACGAGCAGTACTTC.

The chain is built from TRBV5-1 and TRBJ2-7; 7 bases fit TRBD1. CDR1 is SGHRS and CDR2 is YFSETQ in the germline V gene. The V segment lost 0 bases and the J segment 1 base; nucleotides outside the gene matches: 7. The CDR3 is 16 residues long. CDR3 nucleotides: TGCGCCAGCAGCTTGGAAATACAGGGGCCTTCCTACGAGCAGTACTTC. This translates into CASSLEIQGPSYEQYF.

V usage is TRBV5-1 and J usage is TRBJ1-2, with D tentatively TRBD1 (5 bases). This CDR3 is 14 amino acids long. Germline loops: CDR1 SGHRS, CDR2 YFSETQ. V dropped 0 bases and J dropped 8 bases, with 14 bases sitting between them. The CDR3 here is CASSLEPPQGGYTF. As DNA, the CDR3 is TGCGCCAGCAGCTTGGAACCTCCCCAGGGCGGCTACACCTTC.

This CDR3 is CASSYPWTDTEAFF. The CDR3 DNA sequence: TGTGCCAGCAGTTACCCGTGGACAGACACTGAAGCTTTCTTT. The V gene is TRBV6-2 or TRBV6-3, the J gene TRBJ1-1, with D maybe TRBD1 (6 bases). Germline-derived CDR1 and CDR2 are MNHEY and SVGEGT. The CDR3 runs 14 residues. V was shortened by 2 bases and J by 3 bases, with 10 bases between the two germline ends.

This clone was seen a handful of times. The chain couples TRBV5-1 to TRBJ2-1; 9 nucleotides match TRBD1. The CDR3 is 15 residues long. Germline trimming cut 2 bases from V and 3 bases from J; bases unmatched to any gene: 3. CDR1 SGHRS and CDR2 YFSETQ come from the germline V gene. In DNA, the CDR3 is TGCGCCAGCAGCTTACAGGGGGCACGCTACAATGAGCAGTTCTTC. The encoded protein is CASSLQGARYNEQFF.

The gene calls are TRBV19 and TRBJ1-2; D is uncertain. Trimming removed 3 bases at V and 8 bases at J, with 13 bases between. The CDR3 has 13 amino acids. Germline V CDR1 and CDR2: LNHDA, SQIVND (reference sequence). The CDR3 loop reads CASSMLLEGGYTF. CDR3 nucleotide sequence: TGTGCCAGTAGTATGCTGCTCGAGGGAGGCTACACCTTC.

This rearrangement joins TRBV29-1 to TRBJ2-1, with 13 bases aligning to TRBD2. With 5 bases clipped from V and 14 bases from J, the junction kept 6 bases outside the gene matches. In germline, CDR1 is SQVTM, CDR2 ANQGSEA. The CDR3 runs 12 residues. The CDR3 loop is CSVRLAGGPEFF. For the CDR3, the DNA is TGCAGCGTTAGACTAGCGGGAGGACCCGAGTTCTTC.

This chain joins TRBV10-3 and TRBJ1-1; the D is unclear. Germline CDR1 is ENHRY and CDR2 is SYGVKD. The germline V and J ends were trimmed by 10 bases and 1 base, with 7 bases remaining between them. The CDR3 contains 11 residues. This CDR3 reads CATTENTEAFF. The DNA of the CDR3 is TGTGCCACGACTGAGAACACTGAAGCTTTCTTT.

The V gene is TRBV29-1, the J gene TRBJ2-3, with D possibly being TRBD2 (5 bases). The CDR3 covers 13 residues. Germline V gene lookup returns CDR1 SQVTM and CDR2 ANQGSEA. Deletions cut 4 bases from V and 1 base from J, with 9 bases between. CDR3 nucleotide sequence: TGCAGCGTTGGATCCGGGGGCACAGATACGCAGTATTTT. Translating gives CSVGSGGTDTQYF.

V and J are TRBV7-2 and TRBJ2-1; tentatively, D is TRBD2 (5 bases). This CDR3 is 15 amino acids long. The V gene's germline CDR1 is SGHTA and CDR2 FQGNSA. Trimming cost V 7 bases and J 0 bases, with 13 bases left between them. The CDR3 sequence: CASNLGGYSYNEQFF. The CDR3 region has the DNA TGTGCCAGCAACCTAGGAGGATACTCCTACAATGAGCAGTTCTTC.

The V call is TRBV7-9, the J call TRBJ2-6, with unresolved D. This CDR3 spans 16 amino acids. Germline values: CDR1 SEHNR, CDR2 FQNEAQ (reference sequence). V gave up 4 bases and J gave up 4 bases, with 14 bases separating them. CDR3: CASSSPAMRGANVLTF. CDR3 nucleotide sequence: TGTGCCAGCAGCTCCCCCGCTATGAGGGGGGCCAACGTCCTGACTTTC.